One sample yielded the 21 T cell receptor beta chains listed below, sequenced in a study of OX40 agonist ivuxolimab in advanced cancers. The data were produced by immunoSEQ multiplex PCR, yet TCRdb's version contains in-frame clones alone and is incomplete. The sample contains more than 70,000 clones, around 90% of which appear only once. This material consisted of CD4+ or CD8+ T cells sorted from blood, taken in a trial of the OX40 agonist ivuxolimab. These TCRs come from an adult with an advanced solid tumor such as melanoma, head and neck, liver or kidney cancer.

The chain couples TRBV7-9 to TRBJ2-7; the D is unclear. With 0 bases removed from V and 0 bases from J, the gap between germline ends came to 15 bases. The length of the CDR3 is 17 residues. CDR1 SEHNR and CDR2 FQNEAQ come from the germline V gene (reference sequence). The DNA of the CDR3 is TGTGCCAGCAGCTTAGCGCAACCTGGCCGAAACTCCTACGAGCAGTACTTC. Protein: CASSLAQPGRNSYEQYF.

The chain recombines TRBV5-1 with TRBJ2-1; TRBD2 matches 7 bases. V dropped 2 bases and J dropped 10; count of bases not matched to a gene: 9. The CDR3 has 14 amino acids. In germline, CDR1 is SGHRS, CDR2 YFSETQ. Here the CDR3 DNA reads TGCGCCAGCAGCTTATTTCCAGCGGGACGGGAGCAGTTCTTC. The encoded protein is CASSLFPAGREQFF.

The chain employs TRBV19 and TRBJ2-2, with 16 bases identical to TRBD2. V trimming: 9 bases; J trimming: 1 base; junction bases outside the gene matches: 5. The germline CDR1 and CDR2 sequences are LNHDA and SQIVND (reference sequence). CDR3 size: 17 residues. CDR3 nucleotide sequence: TGTGCCAGCCAAGGGACTAGCGGGAGGGAGAACACCGGGGAGCTGTTTTTT. Translated: CASQGTSGRENTGELFF. The full variable domain, in which reference TRBV19 and TRBJ2-2 provide the parts outside the CDR3, is DGGITQSPKYLFRKEGQNVTLSCEQNLNHDAMYWYRQDPGQGLRLIYYSQIVNDFQKGDIAEGYSVSREKKESFPLTVTSAQKNPTAFYLCASQGTSGRENTGELFFGEGSRLTVL.

The genes are TRBV7-3 and TRBJ2-5; possible D gene TRBD2, 5 bases. In germline, CDR1 is SGHTA, CDR2 FQGTGA. The ends were cut back, 0 bases at V and 2 bases at J, with 10 bases in the middle. The CDR3 runs to 15 residues. The CDR3 nucleotides read TGTGCCAGCAGCTTAACCCCTAGCCGGCAAGAGACCCAGTACTTC. Protein product: CASSLTPSRQETQYF.

V and J are TRBV7-2 and TRBJ1-3; no firm D call. With 2 bases removed from V and 0 bases from J, the gap between germline ends came to 5 bases. Germline CDR1 SGHTA, CDR2 FQGNSA. This CDR3 spans 14 amino acids. CDR3 amino acids: CASSLHGSGNTIYF. The CDR3 region has the DNA TGTGCCAGCAGCTTACACGGCTCTGGAAACACCATATATTTT.

This clone appeared a few times. The chain couples TRBV7-9 to TRBJ1-2; TRBD1 matches 7 bases. J lost 3 bases, V lost 5 bases, and 9 bases had no gene match. Germline CDR1 is SEHNR and CDR2 is FQNEAQ (reference sequence). CDR3 length: 15 residues. The CDR3 nucleotides are TGTGCCAGCAGCACCGGGACAGTCGGTGACTATGGCTACACCTTC. This sequence encodes CASSTGTVGDYGYTF.

The chain joins TRBV7-2 to TRBJ2-1; D unresolved. Deletions cut 1 base from V and 7 bases from J, with 8 bases between. The CDR3 length is 13 residues. Germline V gene data show CDR1 as SGHTA and CDR2 as FQGNSA. CDR3 DNA sequence: TGTGCCAGCAGCTTAGTGTTCGGAAATGAGCAGTTCTTC. It specifies CASSLVFGNEQFF.

The rearrangement links TRBV6-5 to TRBJ2-1; D is perhaps TRBD2 (6 bases). V lost 7 bases and J lost 2, with 12 bases in between. CDR3 length: 14 residues. The V gene's germline CDR1 is MNHEY and CDR2 SVGAGI. CDR3 sequence: CASTRSGAYNEQFF. CDR3 DNA: TGTGCCAGCACCCGGTCGGGAGCCTACAATGAGCAGTTCTTC.

This chain joins TRBV7-3 and TRBJ2-1; the D is unclear. V was shortened by 0 bases and J by 0 bases, with 9 bases between the two germline ends. CDR1 SGHTA and CDR2 FQGTGA come from the germline V gene. The CDR3 sequence is 16 residues long. Written as DNA, the CDR3 is TGTGCCAGCAGCTTAACCCCCCTGAGCTCCTACAATGAGCAGTTCTTC. Translating gives CASSLTPLSSYNEQFF.

This rearrangement joins TRBV5-4 to TRBJ2-5; the match to TRBD2 covers 10 bases. The V gene's germline CDR1 is SGHNT and CDR2 YYREEE (reference sequence). CDR3 size: 16 residues. V trimming: 4 bases; J trimming: 6 bases; junction bases outside the gene matches: 12. The DNA for the CDR3 is TGTGCCAGCAGCCAACCTAAGCGGGAGGGAGTACAGACCCAGTACTTC. Its translation is CASSQPKREGVQTQYF.

The chain couples TRBV10-1 to TRBJ2-7; TRBD1 might be the D (6 bases). Looked up from germline, CDR1 is WNHNN and CDR2 is SYGVQD (reference sequence). There are 12 residues in the CDR3. V gave up 7 bases and J gave up 4 bases, with 11 bases separating them. The CDR3 sequence is CASKGHPYEQYF. DNA of the CDR3: TGCGCCAGCAAGGGACACCCTTACGAGCAGTACTTC.

The chain employs TRBV2 and TRBJ2-1; the match to TRBD2 covers 10 bases. Germline values: CDR1 SNHLY, CDR2 FYNNEI. Germline trimming cut 7 bases from V and 10 bases from J; bases unmatched to any gene: 10. The CDR3 consists of 14 residues. CDR3 DNA: TGTGCCAGCAAGGAGCGGGAGGGCCGGGGGGAGCAGTTCTTC. The encoded protein is CASKEREGRGEQFF.

V usage is TRBV5-5 and J usage is TRBJ2-7, with 7 bases lining up with TRBD1. J lost 0 bases, V lost 2 bases, and 5 bases had no gene match. Germline V CDR1 and CDR2: SGHKS, YYEKEE (reference sequence). The CDR3 runs 15 residues. CDR3 sequence (DNA): TGTGCCAGCAGCTTAGAGGGGACAGCCTCCTACGAGCAGTACTTC. Translated, it gives CASSLEGTASYEQYF.

The chain joins TRBV9 to TRBJ1-6; D not resolved. V gave up 0 bases and J gave up 10 bases, with 5 bases separating them. Germline V gene sequence: CDR1 SGDLS, CDR2 YYNGEE. The CDR3 spans 12 residues. CDR3 bases: TGTGCCAGCAGCGTAGTCGGGTCACCCCTCCACTTT. Protein sequence: CASSVVGSPLHF.

The chain links TRBV6-1 to TRBJ2-7; no reliable D call. The CDR3 extends over 13 amino acids. Trimming shortened V by 3 bases and J by 5 bases, and 11 bases separated the two germline ends. From germline, CDR1 is MNHNS and CDR2 SASEGT. CDR3 residues: CASSEVGSDEQYF. The CDR3 DNA sequence: TGTGCCAGCAGTGAGGTGGGTTCGGACGAGCAGTACTTC.

The V gene is TRBV7-3, the J gene TRBJ2-1; 7 bases are shared with TRBD2. V lost 5 bases and J lost 0; bases outside the gene matches: 4. This CDR3 region has 15 residues. Germline V gives CDR1 SGHTA, CDR2 FQGTGA. In DNA form, the CDR3 reads TGTGCCAGCAGCGGGCGGGAGAGCTCCTACAATGAGCAGTTCTTC. This encodes CASSGRESSYNEQFF.

The chain has TRBV5-1 and TRBJ2-1, with 9 positions matching TRBD2. The germline CDR1 and CDR2 sequences are SGHRS and YFSETQ. V lost 0 bases and J lost 1; bases outside the gene matches: 5. The CDR3 is made up of 17 amino acids. CDR3 residues: CASSLVGSGSSYNEQFF. DNA for the CDR3: TGCGCCAGCAGCTTGGTCGGTAGCGGGAGTTCCTACAATGAGCAGTTCTTC.

This sequence joins TRBV7-2 and TRBJ2-7, with TRBD2 matching over 11 bases. The CDR3 has 18 amino acids. CDR1 is SGHTA, CDR2 FQGNSA, per germline. V shed 2 bases, J shed 3 bases, and the junction held 12 bases outside the gene matches. CDR3 in DNA: TGTGCCAGCAGCTTATTCGGGCTAGCGGGAGGAGGGGTCTACGAGCAGTACTTC. Encoded protein: CASSLFGLAGGGVYEQYF.

This clone was picked up one time. V gene TRBV4-1 combines with J gene TRBJ2-7; no clear D. The CDR3 loop spans 13 amino acids. CDR1 and CDR2 (germline): MGHRA, YSYEKL. The V end was cut by 1 base, the J end by 0 bases, with 4 bases between. The CDR3 here is CASSQGDSYEQYF. In DNA form, the CDR3 reads TGCGCCAGCAGCCAAGGGGACTCCTACGAGCAGTACTTC.

This clone was seen a few times. This chain links TRBV20-1 with TRBJ2-1; 8 bases agree with TRBD2. This CDR3 region has 10 residues. V was pared by 5 bases and J by 12 bases, with 3 bases of the junction left unmatched. Germline V gives CDR1 DFQATT, CDR2 SNEGSKA (reference sequence). CDR3 region: CSAVAGGQFF. In DNA, the CDR3 is TGCAGTGCTGTTGCGGGAGGGCAGTTCTTC.

This rearrangement joins TRBV7-2 to TRBJ2-7; D might be TRBD1 or TRBD2, each matching 6 bases. This CDR3 contains 15 residues. V shed 2 bases and J shed 0 bases, with 11 bases lying between them. From germline, CDR1 is SGHTA and CDR2 FQGNSA. CDR3 protein: CASSLSRGDSYEQYF. The CDR3 DNA reads as TGTGCCAGCAGCTTATCTAGGGGGGACTCCTACGAGCAGTACTTC.